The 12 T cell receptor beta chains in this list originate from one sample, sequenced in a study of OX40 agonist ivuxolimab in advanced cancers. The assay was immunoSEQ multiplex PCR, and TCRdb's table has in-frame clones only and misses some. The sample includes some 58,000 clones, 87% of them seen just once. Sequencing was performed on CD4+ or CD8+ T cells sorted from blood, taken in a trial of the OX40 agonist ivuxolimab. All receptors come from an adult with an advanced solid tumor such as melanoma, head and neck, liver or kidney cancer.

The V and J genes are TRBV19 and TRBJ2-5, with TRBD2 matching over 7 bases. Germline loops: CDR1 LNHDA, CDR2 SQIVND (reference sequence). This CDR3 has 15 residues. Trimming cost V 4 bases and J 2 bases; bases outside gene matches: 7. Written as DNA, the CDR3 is TGTGCCAGTAGTAACGTTGGACTAGTACAAGAGACCCAGTACTTC. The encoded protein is CASSNVGLVQETQYF.

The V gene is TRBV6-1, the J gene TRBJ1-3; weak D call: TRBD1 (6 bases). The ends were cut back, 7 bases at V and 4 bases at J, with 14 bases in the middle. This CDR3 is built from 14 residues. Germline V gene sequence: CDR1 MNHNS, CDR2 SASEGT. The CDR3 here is CASMSGAWGNTIYF. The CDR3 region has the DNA TGTGCCAGCATGTCGGGGGCGTGGGGAAACACCATATATTTT.

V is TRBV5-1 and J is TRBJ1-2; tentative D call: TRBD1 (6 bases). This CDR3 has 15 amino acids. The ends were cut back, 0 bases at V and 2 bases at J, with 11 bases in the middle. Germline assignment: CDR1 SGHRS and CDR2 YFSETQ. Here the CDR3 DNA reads TGCGCCAGCAGCTTGGCCCTGGGGGCCAACTATGGCTACACCTTC. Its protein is CASSLALGANYGYTF. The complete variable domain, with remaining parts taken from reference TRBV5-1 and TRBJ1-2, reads KAGVTQTPRYLIKTRGQQVTLSCSPISGHRSVSWYQQTPGQGLQFLFEYFSETQRNKGNFPGRFSGRQFSNSRSEMNVSTLELGDSALYLCASSLALGANYGYTFGSGTRLTVV.

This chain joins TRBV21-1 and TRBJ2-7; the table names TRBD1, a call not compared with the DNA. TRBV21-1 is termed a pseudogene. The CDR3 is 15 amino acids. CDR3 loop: CASSRPRDSTYEQYF. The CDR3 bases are TGTGCCAGCAGTCGCCCCCGGGACAGCACCTACGAGCAGTACTTC.

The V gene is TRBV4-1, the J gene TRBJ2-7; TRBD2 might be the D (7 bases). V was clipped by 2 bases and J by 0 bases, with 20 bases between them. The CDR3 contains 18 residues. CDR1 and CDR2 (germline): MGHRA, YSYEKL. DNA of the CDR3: TGCGCCAGCAGCCAATGGGGGGGACGAAACAGGGACTCCTACGAGCAGTACTTC. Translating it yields CASSQWGGRNRDSYEQYF.

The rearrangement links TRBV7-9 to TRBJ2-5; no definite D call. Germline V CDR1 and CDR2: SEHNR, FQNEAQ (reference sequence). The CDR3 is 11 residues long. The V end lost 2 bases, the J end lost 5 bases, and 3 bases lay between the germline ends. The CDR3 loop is CASSLSETQYF. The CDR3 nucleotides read TGTGCCAGCAGCTTAAGCGAGACCCAGTACTTC.

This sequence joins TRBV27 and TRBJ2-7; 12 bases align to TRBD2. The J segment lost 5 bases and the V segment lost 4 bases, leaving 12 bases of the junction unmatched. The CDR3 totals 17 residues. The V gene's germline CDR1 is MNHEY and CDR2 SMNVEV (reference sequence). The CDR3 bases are TGTGCCAGCAGTTCCCAAAGGAGGACTAGCGGGATTAACGAGCAGTACTTC. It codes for CASSSQRRTSGINEQYF.

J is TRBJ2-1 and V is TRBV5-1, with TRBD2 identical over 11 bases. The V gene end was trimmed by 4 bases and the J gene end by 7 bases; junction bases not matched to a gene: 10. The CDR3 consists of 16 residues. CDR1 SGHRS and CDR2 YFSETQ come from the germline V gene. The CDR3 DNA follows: TGCGCCAGCAGCGGGGGACTAGCGGTTCTAGGGAATGAGCAGTTCTTC. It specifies CASSGGLAVLGNEQFF.

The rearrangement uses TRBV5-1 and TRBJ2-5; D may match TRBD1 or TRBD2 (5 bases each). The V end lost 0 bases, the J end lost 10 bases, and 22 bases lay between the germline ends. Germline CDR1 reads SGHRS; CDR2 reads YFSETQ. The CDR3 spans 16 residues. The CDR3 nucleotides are TGCGCCAGCAGCTTGGCCGGGACGGGCTCTATAGGTAACCAGTACTTC. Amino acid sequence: CASSLAGTGSIGNQYF.

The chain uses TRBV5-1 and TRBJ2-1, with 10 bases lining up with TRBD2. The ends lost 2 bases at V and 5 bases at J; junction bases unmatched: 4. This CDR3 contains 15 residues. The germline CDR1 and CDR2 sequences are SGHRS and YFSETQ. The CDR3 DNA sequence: TGCGCCAGCAGCTTCTATAGCGGGAGGAACAATGAGCAGTTCTTC. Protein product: CASSFYSGRNNEQFF.

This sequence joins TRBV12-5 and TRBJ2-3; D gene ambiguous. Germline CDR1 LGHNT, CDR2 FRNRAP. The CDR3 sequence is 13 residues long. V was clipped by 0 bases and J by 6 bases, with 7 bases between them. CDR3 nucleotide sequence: TGTGCTAGTGGTTTGGTAGGGTCGGATACGCAGTATTTT. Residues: CASGLVGSDTQYF. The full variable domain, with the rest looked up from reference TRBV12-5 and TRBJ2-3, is DARVTQTPRHKVTEMGQEVTMRCQPILGHNTVFWYRQTMMQGLELLAYFRNRAPLDDSGMPKDRFSAEMPDATLATLKIQPSEPRDSAVYFCASGLVGSDTQYFGPGTRLTVL.

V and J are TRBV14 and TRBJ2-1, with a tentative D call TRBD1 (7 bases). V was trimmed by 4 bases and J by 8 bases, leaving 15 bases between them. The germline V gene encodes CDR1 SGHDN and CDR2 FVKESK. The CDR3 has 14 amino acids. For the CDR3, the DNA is TGTGCCAGCAGCCCGCGGCAGGGGGGCGATGAGCAGTTCTTC. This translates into CASSPRQGGDEQFF.